The 5 T cell receptor beta chains in this list originate from one sample, sequenced in a study of blood T cells in healthy people across ages. Together with a sample-barcoded 5' primer, a J-beta primer mix was included in a second PCR lasting roughly 6 to 12 cycles. TCRdb used MiXCR to reprocess the 5' RACE reads, holding one entry per CDR3 protein. Among 600,000 or so distinct CDR3 sequences listed, approximately 30% were seen once. The sequencing input was blood. The source is a woman aged 80 or over in good health.

V usage is TRBV27 and J usage is TRBJ1-2; 8 bases fit TRBD1. CDR3 size: 15 residues. V trimming: 6 bases; J trimming: 1 base; junction bases outside the gene matches: 7. CDR1 is MNHEY and CDR2 is SMNVEV in the germline V gene (reference sequence). The CDR3 DNA sequence: TGTGCCAGCAGAACCCGGACAGGGCATAACTATGGCTACACCTTC. Protein product: CASRTRTGHNYGYTF.

J is TRBJ2-3 and V is TRBV6-5; D remains ambiguous. The CDR3 runs to 15 residues. V lost 2 bases, J lost 0 bases, and 9 bases lay in between. CDR1 MNHEY and CDR2 SVGAGI come from the germline V gene. Here the CDR3 DNA reads TGTGCCAGCAGTTACGTCTCCTCTAGCACAGATACGCAGTATTTT. Its translation: CASSYVSSSTDTQYF.

This clonotype came up many times. The chain carries TRBV7-2 and TRBJ2-1; 9 positions agree with TRBD2. CDR1 is SGHTA and CDR2 is FQGNSA in the germline V gene. The CDR3 has 17 amino acids. V shed 5 bases, J shed 7 bases, and the junction held 15 bases outside the gene matches. CDR3 residues: CASSLRPVLAGDNEQFF. As DNA, the CDR3 is TGTGCCAGCAGCCTGCGCCCTGTATTAGCGGGGGATAATGAGCAGTTCTTC.

This clonotype was counted many times. CDR3 protein: CASSQDMRGNTEAFF. The CDR3 DNA reads TGCGCCAGCAGCCAAGATATGAGGGGTAACACTGAAGCTTTCTTT. The rearrangement uses TRBV4-3 and TRBJ1-1, with D maybe TRBD1 (5 bases). Trimming took off 0 bases at V and 2 bases at J, with 10 bases between the two ends. From germline, CDR1 is LGHNA and CDR2 YSLEER. CDR3 length: 15 amino acids.

This clonotype occurred many times. The J gene is TRBJ1-1, the V gene TRBV25-1; TRBD1 might be the D (5 bases). CDR3 length: 13 residues. Trimming pared 7 bases from V and 3 bases from J, leaving 12 bases between. Germline V gives CDR1 MGHDK, CDR2 SYGVNS. The CDR3 sequence is CASKSGYYTEAFF. In DNA form, the CDR3 reads TGTGCCAGCAAATCAGGGTATTACACTGAAGCTTTCTTT.